One sample yielded the 25 T cell receptor beta chains listed below, sequenced in a study of T cell responses to AZD1222 COVID-19 vaccine. Sequenced by immunoSEQ multiplex PCR; TCRdb stores in-frame clones only, minus some. The sample carries around 75,000 clones, approximately 90% recorded once. The source was peripheral blood, collected 28 days after the second dose of the MenACWY control vaccine. These receptors all stem from an adult who received the MenACWY meningococcal vaccine as a control.

This clone has just one count. The chain has TRBV6-5 and TRBJ1-6; tentatively, D is TRBD1 (5 bases). Germline V lookup: CDR1 MNHEY, CDR2 SVGAGI. V dropped 0 bases and J dropped 6 bases, with 12 bases sitting between them. The CDR3 has 16 residues. CDR3 DNA sequence: TGTGCCAGCAGTTACTCGGGGACGGGAAGTAATTCACCCCTCCACTTT. Translating it yields CASSYSGTGSNSPLHF.

V gene TRBV27 combines with J gene TRBJ2-1, with D unclear. V lost 1 base, J lost 7 bases, and 11 bases lay in between. The CDR3 is 14 residues long. Germline loops: CDR1 MNHEY, CDR2 SMNVEV (reference sequence). As DNA, the CDR3 is TGTGCCAGCAGTTTATTCAGACCCGAGAATGAGCAGTTCTTC. This encodes CASSLFRPENEQFF.

The chain carries TRBV3-1 (or the pseudogene TRBV3-2) and TRBJ1-2; 7 positions match TRBD1. The germline V gene encodes CDR1 LGHDT and CDR2 YNNKEL (reference sequence). The CDR3 consists of 14 residues. Losses at the gene ends were 3 bases for V and 2 bases for J; bases not matched to a gene: 3. CDR3 DNA sequence: TGTGCCAGCAGCCACGAGACAGGGAACTATGGCTACACCTTC. This codes for CASSHETGNYGYTF.

CDR3 nucleotides: TGTGCCAGCCTCTTCGACAGGGGCCGGACTGAAGCTTTCTTT. Amino acids: CASLFDRGRTEAFF. The chain couples TRBV6-5 to TRBJ1-1, with 8 bases matching TRBD1. CDR3 length: 14 residues. Germline CDR1 is MNHEY and CDR2 is SVGAGI. Trimming took 8 bases from V and 5 from J; bases not matched to a gene: 10.

The V call is TRBV5-6, the J call TRBJ1-4, with 11 bases aligning to TRBD1. Germline CDR1 SGHDT, CDR2 YYEEEE. The CDR3 length is 18 residues. The J segment lost 0 bases and the V segment lost 1 base, leaving 5 bases of the junction unmatched. This CDR3 is CASSLMGQGDATNEKLFF. CDR3 nucleotides: TGTGCCAGCAGCTTGATGGGACAGGGGGATGCAACTAATGAAAAACTGTTTTTT.

This CDR3 is CASSVGGETQYF. The DNA of the CDR3 is TGTGCCAGCAGCGTAGGGGGGGAGACCCAGTACTTC. The rearrangement links TRBV9 to TRBJ2-5, with D perhaps TRBD1 or TRBD2 (5 bases each). Germline CDR1 reads SGDLS; CDR2 reads YYNGEE. The CDR3 totals 12 residues. Trimming pared 0 bases from V and 5 bases from J, leaving 5 bases between.

The J gene is TRBJ2-3, the V gene TRBV5-8; no reliable D call. The germline CDR1 and CDR2 sequences are SGHTS and YDEGEE. CDR3 length equals 16 residues. Trimming shortened V by 5 bases and J by 0 bases, and 16 bases separated the two germline ends. CDR3 loop: CASRTYGITSTDTQYF. CDR3 sequence (DNA): TGTGCCAGCAGAACCTACGGCATCACTAGCACAGATACGCAGTATTTT.

V and J are TRBV18 and TRBJ1-3; D gene uncertain. V gave up 4 bases and J gave up 4 bases, with 11 bases separating them. The CDR3 is 14 amino acids. Germline CDR1 reads KGHSH; CDR2 reads LQKENI. The CDR3 coding sequence is TGTGCCAGCTCACTCGGAAGTCCCGGAAACACCATATATTTT. Its translation is CASSLGSPGNTIYF.

The V call is TRBV15, the J call TRBJ2-1; D uncertain. CDR3 size: 15 residues. Germline lookup yields CDR1 LNHNV and CDR2 YYDKDF (reference sequence). The V end lost 2 bases, the J end lost 1 base, and 9 bases lay between the germline ends. CDR3 sequence (DNA): TGTGCCACCAGCAGACCTGAAGTTTCCTACAATGAGCAGTTCTTC. Translating gives CATSRPEVSYNEQFF.

V usage is TRBV6-1 and J usage is TRBJ1-6, with 9 bases that match TRBD1. V dropped 8 bases and J dropped 5; count of bases not matched to a gene: 4. CDR1 is MNHNS and CDR2 is SASEGT in the germline V gene. The CDR3 loop spans 14 amino acids. The CDR3 spells CASGQGSNNSPLHF. The CDR3 DNA follows: TGTGCCAGCGGACAGGGGAGCAATAATTCACCCCTCCACTTT.

The rearrangement uses TRBV15 and TRBJ1-1; no clear D gene. This CDR3 contains 13 residues. The V end was cut by 0 bases, the J end by 5 bases, with 7 bases between. Germline V gene data show CDR1 as LNHNV and CDR2 as YYDKDF (reference sequence). The CDR3 bases are TGTGCCACCAGCAGAGATCCGGGTACTGAAGCTTTCTTT. Translating gives CATSRDPGTEAFF.

The chain carries TRBV19 and TRBJ1-3; D ambiguous. V was pared by 3 bases and J by 2 bases, with 2 bases between. The CDR3 totals 12 residues. Germline V gives CDR1 LNHDA, CDR2 SQIVND (reference sequence). As DNA, the CDR3 is TGTGCCAGTAGTATCGCTGGAAACACCATATATTTT. Encoded protein: CASSIAGNTIYF. The full variable domain, in which reference TRBV19 and TRBJ1-3 provide the parts outside the CDR3, is DGGITQSPKYLFRKEGQNVTLSCEQNLNHDAMYWYRQDPGQGLRLIYYSQIVNDFQKGDIAEGYSVSREKKESFPLTVTSAQKNPTAFYLCASSIAGNTIYFGEGSWLTVV.

The V and J genes are TRBV18 and TRBJ1-5; a possible D gene is TRBD1 (6 bases). Trimming removed 1 base from V and 7 bases from J, with 23 bases in between. Looked up from germline, CDR1 is KGHSH and CDR2 is LQKENI. CDR3 length: 18 amino acids. DNA of the CDR3: TGTGCCAGCTCACCACTGCCCCCCGGGCAGGGGAATACGCAGCCCCAGCATTTT. Translating gives CASSPLPPGQGNTQPQHF.

The sample holds a few counts of this clone. The DNA for the CDR3 is TGTGCCAGTAGCATTTCTAGCGGGGGTTTCCAAGAGACCCAGTACTTC. Translation gives CASSISSGGFQETQYF. The chain employs TRBV19 and TRBJ2-5; 10 nucleotides agree with TRBD2. The length of the CDR3 is 16 residues. Trimming cost V 6 bases and J 1 base; bases outside gene matches: 8. The germline gives CDR1 LNHDA, CDR2 SQIVND (reference sequence).

The chain employs TRBV4-2 and TRBJ2-7, with D possibly matching TRBD1 (6 bases). The CDR3 has 14 amino acids. The germline CDR1 and CDR2 sequences are LGHNA and YNFKEQ. V lost 1 base and J lost 4, with 11 bases in between. CDR3 coding DNA: TGTGCCAGCAGCCAAGTTGGGGGCTCGTACGAGCAGTACTTC. Encoded protein: CASSQVGGSYEQYF.

The chain's CDR3 is CASSWGSNQPQHF. In DNA form, the CDR3 reads TGTGCCAGCAGTTGGGGTAGCAATCAGCCCCAGCATTTT. The gene calls are TRBV27 and TRBJ1-5; D uncertain. The V and J ends lost 4 bases and 0 bases respectively, with 4 bases between them. Germline lookup yields CDR1 MNHEY and CDR2 SMNVEV (reference sequence). The CDR3 runs 13 residues.

This chain joins TRBV10-3 and TRBJ1-2; a weak D match, TRBD1 (5 bases). The germline V gene has CDR1 ENHRY and CDR2 SYGVKD. Trimming shortened V by 6 bases and J by 7 bases, and 12 bases separated the two germline ends. This CDR3 is 12 amino acids long. The CDR3 spells CAISLTEGGYTF. CDR3 DNA sequence: TGTGCCATCAGCTTGACAGAGGGTGGCTACACCTTC.

This chain links TRBV6-1 with TRBJ1-2; 9 bases fit TRBD1. Trimming at V came to 2 bases and at J to 4 bases, leaving 5 bases not matched to a gene. Germline CDR1 and CDR2: MNHNS and SASEGT. The length of the CDR3 is 15 residues. CDR3 amino acids: CASSETGGVGYGYTF. The CDR3 nucleotides read TGTGCCAGCAGTGAAACAGGGGGCGTTGGCTATGGCTACACCTTC.

The V call is TRBV18, the J call TRBJ1-1; possibly TRBD1 for D (6 bases). In germline, CDR1 is KGHSH, CDR2 LQKENI. The CDR3 length is 15 residues. Trimming pared 4 bases from V and 1 base from J, leaving 13 bases between. The CDR3, as DNA: TGTGCCAGCTCACTGTATGCAGGGGAGAACACTGAAGCTTTCTTT. This codes for CASSLYAGENTEAFF.

The chain links TRBV5-1 to TRBJ1-2; D may be TRBD1 (5 bases). With 0 bases removed from V and 7 bases from J, the gap between germline ends came to 13 bases. Per the germline V gene, CDR1 is SGHRS and CDR2 is YFSETQ. CDR3 length: 14 residues. CDR3 DNA: TGCGCCAGCAGCTTGGCCGGGCAGGGAAGTGGCTACACCTTC. This gives the protein CASSLAGQGSGYTF.

This chain uses TRBV6-6 with TRBJ1-5; no definite D call. Trimming took 2 bases from V and 7 from J, leaving 12 bases between them. The CDR3 has 14 residues. Germline CDR1 is MNHNY and CDR2 is SVGAGI (reference sequence). For the CDR3, the DNA is TGTGCCAGCAGTTACGGATCCGGCGGGCAGCCCCAGCATTTT. It yields the protein CASSYGSGGQPQHF.

The chain recombines TRBV18 with TRBJ1-2, with a tentative D call TRBD1 (5 bases). V dropped 3 bases and J dropped 0 bases, with 17 bases sitting between them. Per germline, CDR1 KGHSH and CDR2 LQKENI. The CDR3 contains 17 residues. Here the CDR3 DNA reads TGTGCCAGCTCACCCAGCAGGGCGTACACTCCTAACTATGGCTACACCTTC. The encoded protein is CASSPSRAYTPNYGYTF.

The rearrangement uses TRBV18 and TRBJ1-2; D might be TRBD1 (6 bases). Germline V lookup: CDR1 KGHSH, CDR2 LQKENI. The V and J ends lost 4 bases and 4 bases respectively, with 19 bases between them. CDR3 size: 16 residues. The CDR3: CASSRVNREGGYGYTF. In DNA, the CDR3 is TGTGCCAGCTCACGCGTTAACAGGGAAGGCGGCTATGGCTACACCTTC.

A few counts support this clone. The chain combines TRBV30 with TRBJ1-2; TRBD1 aligns across 8 bases. Losses at the gene ends were 5 bases for V and 4 bases for J; bases not matched to a gene: 12. There are 15 residues in the CDR3. Germline values: CDR1 GTSNPN, CDR2 SVGIG (reference sequence). The CDR3 loop reads CAWYEQGAPFYGYTF. The CDR3 nucleotides read TGTGCCTGGTATGAGCAGGGGGCGCCGTTCTATGGCTACACCTTC.

The chain uses TRBV28 and TRBJ1-6; 7 bases align to TRBD1. J was trimmed by 2 bases and V by 10 bases; bases with no gene match: 8. CDR3 length equals 15 residues. The germline CDR1 and CDR2 sequences are MDHEN and SYDVKM. For the CDR3, the DNA is TGTGCCACCGCACCCGACAGGGCCTATAATTCACCCCTCCACTTT. Translation: CATAPDRAYNSPLHF. Based on the CDR3 plus reference TRBV28 and TRBJ1-6, the full variable domain is DVKVTQSSRYLVKRTGEKVFLECVQDMDHENMFWYRQDPGLGLRLIYFSYDVKMKEKGDIPEGYSVSREKKERFSLILESASTNQTSMYLCATAPDRAYNSPLHFGNGTRLTVT.